These 8 T cell receptor beta chains were all obtained from the same sample, sequenced in a study of blood T cells in healthy people across ages. It was with a sample-barcoded 5' primer and a J-beta primer mix that a second PCR of roughly 6 to 12 cycles was run. TCRdb ran MiXCR on the 5' RACE reads and lists one entry per CDR3 protein. The repertoire holds approximately 730,000 distinct CDR3 sequences, roughly two fifths seen once, with 20% to 25% in the top ten. Sequencing used blood. The origin of the receptors is a woman aged 60-75 years in good health.

This CDR3 is CSARDLATNEKLFF. CDR3 sequence (DNA): TGCAGTGCTAGAGATCTTGCAACTAATGAAAAACTGTTTTTT. The genes are TRBV20-1 and TRBJ1-4; D is uncertain. The CDR3 runs 14 residues. The V and J ends lost 0 bases and 0 bases respectively, with 5 bases between them. CDR1 and CDR2 (germline): DFQATT, SNEGSKA (reference sequence).

V usage is TRBV7-9 and J usage is TRBJ2-6; 7 bases agree with TRBD1. The CDR3 loop spans 17 amino acids. V gave up 5 bases and J gave up 0 bases; unmatched junction bases: 7. CDR1 is SEHNR and CDR2 is FQNEAQ in the germline V gene (reference sequence). CDR3: CASSDGQVRSGANVLTF. For the CDR3, the DNA is TGTGCCAGCAGCGACGGACAGGTTCGCTCTGGGGCCAACGTCCTGACTTTC.

The genes are TRBV20-1 and TRBJ2-5; TRBD2 matches 12 bases. Trimming took 2 bases from V and 2 from J; bases not matched to a gene: 6. Germline CDR1 and CDR2: DFQATT and SNEGSKA (reference sequence). This CDR3 has 16 residues. The CDR3: CSARLAGGVSQETQYF. The CDR3 DNA reads as TGCAGTGCTAGACTAGCGGGAGGGGTGTCACAAGAGACCCAGTACTTC.

This clonotype was detected ten times or more. The V and J genes are TRBV5-1 and TRBJ2-3; TRBD2 aligns across 11 bases. The germline CDR1 and CDR2 sequences are SGHRS and YFSETQ. The V gene end was trimmed by 0 bases and the J gene end by 3 bases; junction bases not matched to a gene: 6. The CDR3 extends over 17 amino acids. The CDR3 is CASSLDPSGGSTDTQYF. In nucleotides, the CDR3 is TGCGCCAGCAGCTTGGATCCTAGCGGGGGGTCGACAGATACGCAGTATTTT.

The chain links TRBV20-1 to TRBJ1-1; D ambiguous. The CDR3 sequence is 12 residues long. Germline CDR1 is DFQATT and CDR2 is SNEGSKA (reference sequence). The ends were cut back, 0 bases at V and 8 bases at J, with 10 bases in the middle. CDR3 nucleotides: TGCAGTGCTAGAGATTACCACCGGGAAGCTTTCTTT. Translating gives CSARDYHREAFF.

The sample holds a few counts of this clonotype. The J gene is TRBJ2-5, the V gene TRBV11-2; D not resolved. The CDR3 consists of 17 residues. Germline V gene sequence: CDR1 SGHAT, CDR2 FQNNGV. Trimming pared 5 bases from V and 1 base from J, leaving 20 bases between. Here the CDR3 reads CASSPGPNYRSQETQYF. In DNA form, the CDR3 reads TGTGCCAGCAGCCCCGGCCCGAATTACAGATCCCAAGAGACCCAGTACTTC.

This clonotype was counted a few times. The chain recombines TRBV2 with TRBJ2-5; maybe TRBD1 (8 bases). CDR3 length: 12 residues. Trimming cost V 9 bases and J 11 bases, with 19 bases left between them. CDR1 and CDR2 (germline): SNHLY, FYNNEI. The CDR3 spells CARRYTGGEQYF. DNA for the CDR3: TGTGCCAGAAGATACACAGGGGGGGAGCAGTACTTC.

A few counts support this clonotype. The CDR3 coding sequence is TGTGCCAGCAGTGAATGGGTCTCGCAGTTCTTC. This sequence encodes CASSEWVSQFF. The chain has TRBV25-1 and TRBJ2-1; D gene uncertain. Trimming left V 1 base short and J 12 bases short, with 7 bases between. Germline CDR1 is MGHDK and CDR2 is SYGVNS. CDR3 length equals 11 residues.